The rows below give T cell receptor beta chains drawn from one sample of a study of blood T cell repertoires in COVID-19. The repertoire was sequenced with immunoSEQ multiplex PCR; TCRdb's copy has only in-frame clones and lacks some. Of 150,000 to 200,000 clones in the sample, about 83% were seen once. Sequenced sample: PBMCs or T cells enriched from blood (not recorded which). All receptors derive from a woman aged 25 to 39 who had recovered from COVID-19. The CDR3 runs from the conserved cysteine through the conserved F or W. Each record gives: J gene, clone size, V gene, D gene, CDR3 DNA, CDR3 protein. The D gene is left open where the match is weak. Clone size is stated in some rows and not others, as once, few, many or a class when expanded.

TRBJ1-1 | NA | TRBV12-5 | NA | TGTGCTAGTGGTTTGGACCCGAGGCGAACTGAAGCTTTCTTT | CASGLDPRRTEAFF
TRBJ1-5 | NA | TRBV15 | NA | TGTGCCACATCACAAGACAATCAGCCCCAGCATTTT | CATSQDNQPQHF
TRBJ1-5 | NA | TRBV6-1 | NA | TGTGCCAGCAGTGAAGCCCATAGCAATCAGCCCCAGCATTTT | CASSEAHSNQPQHF
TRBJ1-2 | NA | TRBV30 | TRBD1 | TGTGCCTGGAGTTCCAAGGACAGGAACTCTATGGTTGTGGGCTACACCTTC | CAWSSKDRNSMVVGYTF
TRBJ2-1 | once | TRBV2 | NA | TGTGCCAGCAGTGGAGGAGGCCTAAATCAACCCGGGTCCTACAATGAGCAGTTCTTC | CASSGGGLNQPGSYNEQFF
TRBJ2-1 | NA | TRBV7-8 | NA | TGTGCCAGCAGCTTAGCCACAGCATTCAATGAGCAGTTCTTC | CASSLATAFNEQFF
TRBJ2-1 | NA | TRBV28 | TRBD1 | TGTGCCAGCAGTTTACCGTCCACAGGGGGGTACAATGAGCAGTTCTTC | CASSLPSTGGYNEQFF
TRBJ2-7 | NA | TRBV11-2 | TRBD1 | TGTGCCAGCAGCTCCGACAGGGGGAGGTACGAGCAGTACTTC | CASSSDRGRYEQYF
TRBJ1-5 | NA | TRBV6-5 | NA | TGTGCCAGCAGTTTGGGTACAGGCGCCAATCAGCCCCAGCATTTT | CASSLGTGANQPQHF
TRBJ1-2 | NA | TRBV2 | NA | TGTGCCAGCAGTGGGGAGGGTTCCAATGGCTACACCTTC | CASSGEGSNGYTF
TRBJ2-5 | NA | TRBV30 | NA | TGTGCCTGGAGTGTATGGGGAGGGGGGCAAGAGACCCAGTACTTC | CAWSVWGGGQETQYF
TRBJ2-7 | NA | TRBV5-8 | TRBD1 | TGTGCCAGCAGCTTGGACCCGGGACAGGCGAACTACGAGCAGTACTTC | CASSLDPGQANYEQYF
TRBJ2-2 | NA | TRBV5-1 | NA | TGCGCCAGCAGCTTGGCCGGGCCGAGGGCCGGGGAGCTGTTTTTT | CASSLAGPRAGELFF
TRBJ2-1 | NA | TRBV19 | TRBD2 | TGTGCCAGTAGGATAACTAGCGGGAGTGCGTACAATGAGCAGTTCTTC | CASRITSGSAYNEQFF
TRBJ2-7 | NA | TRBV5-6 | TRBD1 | TGTGCCAGCAGCGCCCCGGGACAGGACAAATCCTACGAGCAGTACTTC | CASSAPGQDKSYEQYF
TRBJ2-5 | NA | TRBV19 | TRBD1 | TGTGCCAGTGTAGGACAGGAAGAGACCCAGTACTTC | CASVGQEETQYF
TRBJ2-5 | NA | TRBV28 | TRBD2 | TGTGCCAGCAGCCAGACTACGGCGGGAGAGCAGACCCAGTACTTC | CASSQTTAGEQTQYF
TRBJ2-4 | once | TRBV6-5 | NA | TGTGCCAGCCAGGGGACCTCAGCCAAAAACATTCAGTACTTC | CASQGTSAKNIQYF
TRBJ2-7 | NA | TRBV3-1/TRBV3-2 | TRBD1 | TGTGCCAGCAGCGAAACCGGGACAGGGACTTACGAGCAGTACTTC | CASSETGTGTYEQYF
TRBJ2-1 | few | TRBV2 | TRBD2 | TGTGCCAGCAGTGTCGGGAGGCCCTACAATGAGCAGTTCTTC | CASSVGRPYNEQFF
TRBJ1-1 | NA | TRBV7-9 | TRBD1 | TGTGCCAGCAGCGTACAGGGGGCGAATGAAGCTTTCTTT | CASSVQGANEAFF
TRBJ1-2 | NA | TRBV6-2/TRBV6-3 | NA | TGTGCCAGCAGTTACGGGGCGGGACCTTATGGCTACACCTTC | CASSYGAGPYGYTF
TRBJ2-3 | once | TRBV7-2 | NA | TGTGCCAGCAGCTTAGACCCCGGCGGGGATACGCAGTATTTT | CASSLDPGGDTQYF
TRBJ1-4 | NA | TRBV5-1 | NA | TGCGCCAGCAGCTTTACGGACAGACTAAATGAAAAACTGTTTTTT | CASSFTDRLNEKLFF
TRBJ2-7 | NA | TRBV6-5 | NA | TGTGCCAGCAGTTACTTAGGGGTGGGCATCTACGAGCAGTACTTC | CASSYLGVGIYEQYF
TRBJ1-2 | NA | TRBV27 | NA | TGTGCCAGCAGCCCACAGGGAGACTATGGCTACACCTTC | CASSPQGDYGYTF
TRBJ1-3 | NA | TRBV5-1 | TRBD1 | TGCGCCAGTACAGGGGACTTCTCTGGAAACACCATATATTTT | CASTGDFSGNTIYF
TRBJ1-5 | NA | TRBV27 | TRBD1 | TGTGCCAGCAGTAATCTTAAGTACGGTGGGACAGGGAGACCTCAGCCCCAGCATTTT | CASSNLKYGGTGRPQPQHF
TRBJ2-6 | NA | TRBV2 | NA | TGTGCCAGCAGAGGGACTCTTATCTCTGGGGCCAACGTCCTGACTTTC | CASRGTLISGANVLTF
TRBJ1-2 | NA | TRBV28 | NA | TGTGCCAGCAGCCGCTATGGCTACACCTTC | CASSRYGYTF
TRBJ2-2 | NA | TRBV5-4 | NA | TGTGCCAGCAGCTTGGGGCAGCGGAACACCGGGGAGCTGTTTTTT | CASSLGQRNTGELFF
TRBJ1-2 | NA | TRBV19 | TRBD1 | TGTGCCAGTAGTATCGGACAGGGGGCTGACTATGGCTACACCTTC | CASSIGQGADYGYTF
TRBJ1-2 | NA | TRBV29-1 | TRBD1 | TGCAGCGTGGAGGGACACCGCGACAGGGGCTTAGGCTACACCTTC | CSVEGHRDRGLGYTF
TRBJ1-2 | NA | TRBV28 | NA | TGTGCCAGCAGGGAAGGGACTGATGGCTACACCTTC | CASREGTDGYTF
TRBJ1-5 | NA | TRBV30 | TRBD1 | TGTGCCTGGAGCGGACAGGACAATCAGCCCCAGCATTTT | CAWSGQDNQPQHF
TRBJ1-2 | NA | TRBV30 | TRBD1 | TGTGCCACTCTCGGGCAGGGGGGTGGCTACACCTTC | CATLGQGGGYTF
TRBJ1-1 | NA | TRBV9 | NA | TGTGCCAGCAGCGTAGAAGGGGTAAACACTGAAGCTTTCTTT | CASSVEGVNTEAFF
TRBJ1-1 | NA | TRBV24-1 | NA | TGTGCCACCACCACTCTTACCGAGAACACTGAAGCTTTCTTT | CATTTLTENTEAFF
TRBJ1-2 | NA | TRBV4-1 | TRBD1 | TGCGCCAGCAGCCAAACACCGGGACAGGGGATTCATGGCTACACCTTC | CASSQTPGQGIHGYTF
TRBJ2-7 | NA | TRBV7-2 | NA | TGTGCCAGCAGCTTAGTTGCTCCGACGGGAGTGGTTGGCTACGCGCAGTACTTC | CASSLVAPTGVVGYAQYF
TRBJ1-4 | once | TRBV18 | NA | TGTGCCAGCTCACCCGGGATTGCAACTAATGAAAAACTGTTTTTT | CASSPGIATNEKLFF
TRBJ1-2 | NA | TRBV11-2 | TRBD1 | TGTGCCAGCAACGACAGGGGCTATGGCTACACCTTC | CASNDRGYGYTF
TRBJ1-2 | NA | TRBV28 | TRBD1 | TGTGCCAGCAGTCAACCCCGGGACAGCAATAACTATGGCTACACCTTC | CASSQPRDSNNYGYTF
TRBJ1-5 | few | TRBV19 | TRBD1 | TGTGCCAGTAGTGAAACAGGGGGCGCCGGCTCCAATCAGCCCCAGCATTTT | CASSETGGAGSNQPQHF
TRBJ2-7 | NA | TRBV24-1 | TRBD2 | TGTGCCACCAGTAAAGCGGGAACCCACGAGCAGTACTTC | CATSKAGTHEQYF
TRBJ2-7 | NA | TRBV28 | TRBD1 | TGTGCCAGCAGTCCGGTACAGGGGTCTCCATCCTACGAGCAGTACTTC | CASSPVQGSPSYEQYF
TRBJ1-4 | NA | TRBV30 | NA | TGTGCCCAAACGAAGGGGGCAACTAATGAAAAACTGTTTTTT | CAQTKGATNEKLFF
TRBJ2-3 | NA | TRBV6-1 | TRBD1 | TGTGCCAGCAGTGAATCAGGGGGCCTGGATACGCAGTATTTT | CASSESGGLDTQYF
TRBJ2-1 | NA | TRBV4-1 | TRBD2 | TGCGCCAGCAGCGAAAGCATACTAGCGGGAGGGGCCCTGAGCTCCTACAATGAGCAGTTCTTC | CASSESILAGGALSSYNEQFF
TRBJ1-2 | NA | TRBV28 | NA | TGTGCCAGCAGCCGCGGACAGATCTATGGCTACACCTTC | CASSRGQIYGYTF